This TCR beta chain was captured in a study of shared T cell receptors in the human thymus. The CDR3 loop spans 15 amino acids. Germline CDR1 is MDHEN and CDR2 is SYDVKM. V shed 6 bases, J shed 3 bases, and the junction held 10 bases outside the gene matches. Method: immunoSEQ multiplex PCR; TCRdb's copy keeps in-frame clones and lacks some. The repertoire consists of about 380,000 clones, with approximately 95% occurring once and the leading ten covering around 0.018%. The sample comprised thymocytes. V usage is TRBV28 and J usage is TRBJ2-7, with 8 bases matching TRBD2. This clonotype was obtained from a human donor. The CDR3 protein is CASSREGGLLYEQYF. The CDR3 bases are TGTGCCAGCAGCCGGGAGGGGGGCCTTCTCTACGAGCAGTACTTC.